This T cell receptor beta chain was recovered during a study of OX40 agonist ivuxolimab in advanced cancers. Study results and caveats: Some nonresponders also had low normalized T-cell clonal expansion.

On this clone itself: The antigen is not known.

This CDR3 has 15 residues. The germline V gene encodes CDR1 MNHEY and CDR2 SMNVEV (reference sequence). Deletions cut 3 bases from V and 2 bases from J, with 11 bases between. The protocol was immunoSEQ multiplex PCR, while the TCRdb copy is restricted to in-frame clones and leaves out a portion. The sample carries 95,000 to 100,000 clones, about four fifths recorded once. Sampling times: baseline, cycle 4 day 1, cycle 7 day 1. This receptor was taken from an adult with an advanced solid tumor such as melanoma, head and neck, liver or kidney cancer. The rearrangement uses TRBV27 and TRBJ1-5, with a tentative D call TRBD1 (5 bases). The specimen was CD4+ or CD8+ T cells sorted from blood, collected in a trial of the OX40 agonist ivuxolimab. DNA for the CDR3: TGTGCCAGCAGTTTTGGAGGGGCTCGCAATCAGCCCCAGCATTTT. This codes for CASSFGGARNQPQHF.